This TCR beta chain emerged from a study of Ad26.COV2.S vaccination and SARS-CoV-2 variants. The CDR3 spans 14 residues. Per germline, CDR1 KGHSH and CDR2 LQKENI. Trimming shortened V by 3 bases and J by 1 base, and 7 bases separated the two germline ends. Concerning this clone: The same CDR3 also results from other DNA sequences found in this sample.

Treatment: around 19 received Ad26.COV2.S at low or high dose, single or two shots; a few received placebo; per-sample allocation not given. Day 63 after the first vaccine or placebo injection was the time point for sampling. Boston supplied an adult donor aged 18-55 years. Expressing Wuhan-strain SARS-CoV-2 spike, an Ad26 vector served as the vaccine. Some clones are missing from TCRdb's copy, which holds only in-frame ones; the method was immunoSEQ multiplex PCR. The table records around 450,000 clones, more than 80% of them present only once. The rearrangement uses TRBV18 and TRBJ1-5, with a tentative D call TRBD1 (5 bases). The sample here was peripheral blood, taken in a trial of Ad26.COV2.S vaccine versus placebo. This receptor was identified in a person aged 18 to 65 who received the Ad26.COV2.S COVID-19 vaccine or a placebo. The CDR3 DNA is TGTGCCAGCTCACCCGACAGCAGCAATCAGCCCCAGCATTTT. This gives the protein CASSPDSSNQPQHF.